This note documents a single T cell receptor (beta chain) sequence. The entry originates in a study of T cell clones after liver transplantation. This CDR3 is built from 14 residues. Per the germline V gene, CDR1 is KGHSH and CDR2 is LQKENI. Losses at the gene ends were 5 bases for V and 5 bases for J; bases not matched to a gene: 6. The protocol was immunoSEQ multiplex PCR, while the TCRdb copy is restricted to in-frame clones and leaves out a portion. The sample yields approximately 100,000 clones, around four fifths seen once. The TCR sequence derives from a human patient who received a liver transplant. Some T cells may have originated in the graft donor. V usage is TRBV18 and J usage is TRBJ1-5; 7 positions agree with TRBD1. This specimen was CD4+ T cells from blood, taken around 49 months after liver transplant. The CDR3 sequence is CASSRDSGDQPQHF. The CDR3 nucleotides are TGTGCCAGCTCAAGGGACAGTGGGGATCAGCCCCAGCATTTT.